This record covers a single T cell receptor beta chain. Germline assignment: CDR1 SQVTM and CDR2 ANQGSEA. There are 15 residues in the CDR3. V dropped 0 bases and J dropped 1; count of bases not matched to a gene: 5. Original methodology: Amplification of reference gene primers was used by the study to estimate nucleated cell counts. The table came from immunoSEQ multiplex PCR; TCRdb's copy has only in-frame clones and leaves some out. V and J calls and clone size are given by that table; D and trimming were obtained from the DNA. Altogether more than 55,000 clones are present, roughly three quarters being singletons, with the ten largest covering 3.2%. The entry originates in a study of blood T cell repertoires in COVID-19. Study-wide context: Acute-phase and convalescent COVID-19 samples originated in the United States, Italy and Spain. PBMCs, B-cell-depleted T cells, or T cells provided the cDNA or gDNA that made up the material.

V is TRBV29-1 and J is TRBJ2-5; 7 nucleotides align to TRBD2. The sample was peripheral blood. The source of this sequence is a man in his fifties or sixties with acute or convalescent COVID-19. This CDR3 reads CSVEEAGDAQETQYF. For the CDR3, the DNA is TGCAGCGTTGAAGAGGCGGGGGACGCCCAAGAGACCCAGTACTTC.